The 8 T cell receptor beta chains reported below all come from one sample, sequenced in a study of shared clonotypes between healthy human individuals. Profiling relied on immunoSEQ multiplex PCR, and the TCRdb table lists in-frame clones only, not all of them. The sample records just under 350,000 clones, around 67% being singletons. The sequenced sample was memory CD4+ T cells sorted from blood. As for subset: CD45RA-negative fraction. These receptors were collected from a man aged 30 to 39 in good health.

This clone was seen more than once but under ten times. The J gene is TRBJ2-7, the V gene TRBV25-1; perhaps D is TRBD1 or TRBD2 (6 bases each). The CDR3 is 13 residues long. Germline lookup yields CDR1 MGHDK and CDR2 SYGVNS. V was trimmed by 2 bases and J by 6 bases, leaving 11 bases between them. The CDR3 DNA follows: TGTGCCAGCAGTGAAATTTGGGGGGCCGAGCAGTACTTC. Amino acids: CASSEIWGAEQYF.

This clone was found a few times. This chain links TRBV25-1 with TRBJ2-1, with 7 bases fitting TRBD1. Germline V gene sequence: CDR1 MGHDK, CDR2 SYGVNS. The junction had 1 base not matched to a gene; V was cut back by 1 base and J by 1 base. The CDR3 spans 15 residues. The CDR3 DNA reads as TGTGCCAGCAGTGAATGGGGACAGTCCTACAATGAGCAGTTCTTC. This encodes CASSEWGQSYNEQFF.

This chain uses TRBV19 with TRBJ1-2, with unresolved D. The ends were cut back, 2 bases at V and 3 bases at J, with 16 bases in the middle. The CDR3 covers 16 residues. Germline V gives CDR1 LNHDA, CDR2 SQIVND (reference sequence). The CDR3 loop is CASSIFWGGSDYGYTF. DNA for the CDR3: TGTGCCAGTAGTATATTTTGGGGAGGGAGCGACTATGGCTACACCTTC.

CDR3: CASSTSARSNQPQHF. DNA of the CDR3: TGTGCCAGCTCAACGAGCGCGCGGTCCAATCAGCCCCAGCATTTT. The chain uses TRBV18 and TRBJ1-5; no clear D. CDR3 length: 15 residues. The ends were cut back, 5 bases at V and 3 bases at J, with 14 bases in the middle. The V gene's germline CDR1 is KGHSH and CDR2 LQKENI.

V usage is TRBV28 and J usage is TRBJ1-1; D gene ambiguous. The CDR3 contains 12 residues. Germline V gene sequence: CDR1 MDHEN, CDR2 SYDVKM. Trimming took off 8 bases at V and 6 bases at J, with 13 bases between the two ends. The DNA for the CDR3 is TGTGCCAGCGTCGCAGGCCGTCCTGAAGCTTTCTTT. Translating it yields CASVAGRPEAFF.

The V gene is TRBV2, the J gene TRBJ2-4; D is perhaps TRBD1 (6 bases). The V end was cut by 7 bases, the J end by 8 bases, with 18 bases between. The V gene's germline CDR1 is SNHLY and CDR2 FYNNEI. The CDR3 has 14 residues. CDR3 loop: CASIEGTLKDIQYF. CDR3 nucleotides: TGTGCCAGCATTGAGGGGACACTTAAGGACATTCAGTACTTC.

This rearrangement joins TRBV7-2 to TRBJ2-3; weak D call: TRBD1 (5 bases). The CDR3 has 15 amino acids. The germline CDR1 and CDR2 sequences are SGHTA and FQGNSA. V was pared by 0 bases and J by 2 bases, with 9 bases between. The CDR3 DNA reads TGTGCCAGCAGCTTAGCCGGCGGACACACAGATACGCAGTATTTT. Its protein is CASSLAGGHTDTQYF. Using reference TRBV7-2 and TRBJ2-3 for the parts outside the CDR3, the full variable domain is GAGVSQSPSNKVTEKGKDVELRCDPISGHTALYWYRQSLGQGLEFLIYFQGNSAPDKSGLPSDRFSAERTGGSVSTLTIQRTQQEDSAVYLCASSLAGGHTDTQYFGPGTRLTVL.

The V gene is TRBV6-6, the J gene TRBJ2-7; 8 bases are a match to TRBD2. V was pared by 5 bases and J by 3 bases, with 9 bases of the junction left unmatched. CDR3 length: 15 amino acids. CDR1 is MNHNY and CDR2 is SVGAGI in the germline V gene (reference sequence). In nucleotides, the CDR3 is TGTGCCAGCAGTAGTCCGGGACTAGTCAGCTACGAGCAGTACTTC. Translated, it gives CASSSPGLVSYEQYF.